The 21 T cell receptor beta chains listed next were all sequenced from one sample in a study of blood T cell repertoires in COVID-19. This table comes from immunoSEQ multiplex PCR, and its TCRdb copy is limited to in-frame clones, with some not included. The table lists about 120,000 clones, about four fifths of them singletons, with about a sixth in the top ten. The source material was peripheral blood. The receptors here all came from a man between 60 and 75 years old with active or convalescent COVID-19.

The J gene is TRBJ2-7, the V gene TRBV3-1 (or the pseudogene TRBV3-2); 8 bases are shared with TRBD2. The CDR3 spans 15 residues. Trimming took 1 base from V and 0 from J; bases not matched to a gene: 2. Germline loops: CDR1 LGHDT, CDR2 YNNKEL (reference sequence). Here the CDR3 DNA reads TGTGCCAGCAGCCAAGTCAGCGGGAGCTCCTACGAGCAGTACTTC. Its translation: CASSQVSGSSYEQYF.

The CDR3 coding sequence is TGTGCCAGCAAGAGACAGATAAACACCGGGGAGCTGTTTTTT. This gives the protein CASKRQINTGELFF. The chain employs TRBV28 and TRBJ2-2; a possible D gene is TRBD1 (5 bases). V lost 7 bases and J lost 2, with 11 bases in between. Germline values: CDR1 MDHEN, CDR2 SYDVKM. The CDR3 loop spans 14 amino acids.

CDR3 residues: CSASSAPYTEAFF. The CDR3 DNA follows: TGCAGTGCTAGTAGTGCGCCCTACACTGAAGCTTTCTTT. The rearrangement links TRBV20-1 to TRBJ1-1; D unclear. Germline lookup yields CDR1 DFQATT and CDR2 SNEGSKA (reference sequence). The V and J ends lost 3 bases and 3 bases respectively, with 11 bases between them. This CDR3 spans 13 amino acids.

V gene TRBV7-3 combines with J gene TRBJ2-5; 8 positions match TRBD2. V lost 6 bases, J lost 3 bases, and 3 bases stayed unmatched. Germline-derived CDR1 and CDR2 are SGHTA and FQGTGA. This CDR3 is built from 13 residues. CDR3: CASSDSGKETQYF. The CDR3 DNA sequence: TGTGCCAGCAGTGATAGCGGGAAAGAGACCCAGTACTTC.

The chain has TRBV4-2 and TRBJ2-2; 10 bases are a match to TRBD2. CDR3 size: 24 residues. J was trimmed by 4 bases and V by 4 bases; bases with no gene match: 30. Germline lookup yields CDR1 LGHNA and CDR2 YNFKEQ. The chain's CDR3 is CASSPRALRTGGLAGAPGTGELFF. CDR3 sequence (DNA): TGTGCCAGCAGCCCCCGGGCCCTACGCACCGGGGGGCTAGCGGGAGCCCCTGGCACCGGGGAGCTGTTTTTT.

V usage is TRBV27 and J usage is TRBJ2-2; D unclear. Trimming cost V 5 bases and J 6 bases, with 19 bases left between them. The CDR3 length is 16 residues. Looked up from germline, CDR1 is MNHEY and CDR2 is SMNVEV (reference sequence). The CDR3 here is CASSRTNAAGPGELFF. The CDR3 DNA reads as TGTGCCAGCAGTCGAACGAACGCGGCCGGTCCCGGGGAGCTGTTTTTT.

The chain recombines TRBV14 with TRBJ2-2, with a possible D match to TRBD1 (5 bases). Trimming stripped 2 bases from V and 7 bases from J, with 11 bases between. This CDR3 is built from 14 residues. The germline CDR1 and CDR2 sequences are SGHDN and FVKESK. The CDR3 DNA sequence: TGTGCCAGCAGCCAACCTGGGGCCAGCGGGGAGCTGTTTTTT. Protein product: CASSQPGASGELFF.

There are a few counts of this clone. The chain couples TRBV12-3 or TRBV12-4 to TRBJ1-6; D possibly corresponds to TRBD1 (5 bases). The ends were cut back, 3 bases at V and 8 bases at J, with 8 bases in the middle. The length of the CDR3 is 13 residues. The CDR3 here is CASSLSRDSPLHF. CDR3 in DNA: TGTGCCAGCAGTTTGAGCAGGGATTCACCCCTCCACTTT.

The CDR3 is CASSLAGGPYF. The CDR3 DNA sequence: TGTGCCAGCAGTTTAGCGGGAGGGCCGTACTTC. The gene calls are TRBV12-3 or TRBV12-4 and TRBJ2-7; TRBD2 matches at 7 bases. This CDR3 region has 11 residues. Unmatched junction bases numbered 2, after V lost 0 bases and J lost 12 bases.

The CDR3 loop is CATSRGGTSRSNEQFF. Written as DNA, the CDR3 is TGTGCCACCAGCAGAGGAGGGACAAGTAGGAGCAATGAGCAGTTCTTC. This chain uses TRBV15 with TRBJ2-1; D perhaps matches TRBD1 (6 bases). The length of the CDR3 is 16 residues. Trimming cost V 1 base and J 6 bases, with 16 bases left between them. CDR1 LNHNV and CDR2 YYDKDF come from the germline V gene (reference sequence).

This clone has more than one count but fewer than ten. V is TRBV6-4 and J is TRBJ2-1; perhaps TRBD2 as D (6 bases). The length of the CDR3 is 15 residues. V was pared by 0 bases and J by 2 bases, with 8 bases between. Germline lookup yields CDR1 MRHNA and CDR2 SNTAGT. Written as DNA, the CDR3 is TGTGCCAGCAGTGACTCGACTAGAGCCTACAATGAGCAGTTCTTC. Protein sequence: CASSDSTRAYNEQFF.

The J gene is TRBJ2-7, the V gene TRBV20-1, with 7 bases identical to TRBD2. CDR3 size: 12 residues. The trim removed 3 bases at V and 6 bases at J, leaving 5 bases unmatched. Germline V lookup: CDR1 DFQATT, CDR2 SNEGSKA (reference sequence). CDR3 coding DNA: TGCAGTGCTAGTCTAGCGGCAGGCGAGCAGTACTTC. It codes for CSASLAAGEQYF.

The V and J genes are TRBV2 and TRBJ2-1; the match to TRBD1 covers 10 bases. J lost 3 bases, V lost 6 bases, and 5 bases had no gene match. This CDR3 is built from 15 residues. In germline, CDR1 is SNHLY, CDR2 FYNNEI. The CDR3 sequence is CASSVGQGIYNEQFF. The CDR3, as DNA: TGTGCCAGCAGCGTGGGACAGGGGATCTACAATGAGCAGTTCTTC.

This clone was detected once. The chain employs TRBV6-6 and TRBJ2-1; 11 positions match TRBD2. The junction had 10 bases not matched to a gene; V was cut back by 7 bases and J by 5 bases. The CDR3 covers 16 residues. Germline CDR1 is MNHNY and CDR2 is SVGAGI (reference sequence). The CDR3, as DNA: TGTGCCAGCACCCAGAGTAGCGGGAGGGCCCACAATGAGCAGTTCTTC. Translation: CASTQSSGRAHNEQFF.

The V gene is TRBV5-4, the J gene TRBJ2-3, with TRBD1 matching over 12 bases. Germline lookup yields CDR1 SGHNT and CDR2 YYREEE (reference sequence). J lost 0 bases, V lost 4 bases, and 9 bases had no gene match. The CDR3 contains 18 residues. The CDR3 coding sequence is TGTGCCAGCAGCGGTACCCGGGACAGGGGGCTTAGCACAGATACGCAGTATTTT. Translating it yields CASSGTRDRGLSTDTQYF.

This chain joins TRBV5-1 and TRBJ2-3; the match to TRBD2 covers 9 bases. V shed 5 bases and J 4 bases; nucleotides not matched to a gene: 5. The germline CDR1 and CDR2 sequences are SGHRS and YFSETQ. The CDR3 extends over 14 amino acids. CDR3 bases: TGCGCCAGCAGGCGGGAGGGCGCCGCAGATACGCAGTATTTT. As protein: CASRREGAADTQYF.

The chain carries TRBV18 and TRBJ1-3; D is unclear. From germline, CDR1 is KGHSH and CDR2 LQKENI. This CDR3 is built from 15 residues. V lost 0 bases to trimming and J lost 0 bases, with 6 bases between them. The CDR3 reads CASSPPVLSGNTIYF. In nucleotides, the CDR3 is TGTGCCAGCTCACCACCTGTCCTCTCTGGAAACACCATATATTTT.

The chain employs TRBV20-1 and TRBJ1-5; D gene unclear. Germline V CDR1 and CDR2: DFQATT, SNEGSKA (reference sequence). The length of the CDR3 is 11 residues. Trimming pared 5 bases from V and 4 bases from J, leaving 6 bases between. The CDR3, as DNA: TGCAGTGCTCAGAATAATCAGCCCCAGCATTTT. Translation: CSAQNNQPQHF.

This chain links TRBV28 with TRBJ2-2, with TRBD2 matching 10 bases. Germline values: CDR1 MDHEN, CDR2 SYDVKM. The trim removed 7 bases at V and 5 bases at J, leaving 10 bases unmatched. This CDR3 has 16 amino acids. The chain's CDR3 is CASTPASGRETGELFF. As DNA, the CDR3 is TGTGCCAGCACCCCAGCCAGCGGGAGGGAAACCGGGGAGCTGTTTTTT.

The CDR3 region is CASSPQGQGFSGYTF. The CDR3 region has the DNA TGTGCCAGCAGTCCTCAAGGACAGGGCTTTTCTGGCTACACCTTC. The V gene is TRBV28, the J gene TRBJ1-2; 8 bases line up with TRBD1. The V gene's germline CDR1 is MDHEN and CDR2 SYDVKM. V shed 5 bases, J shed 7 bases, and the junction held 12 bases outside the gene matches. This CDR3 has 15 residues.

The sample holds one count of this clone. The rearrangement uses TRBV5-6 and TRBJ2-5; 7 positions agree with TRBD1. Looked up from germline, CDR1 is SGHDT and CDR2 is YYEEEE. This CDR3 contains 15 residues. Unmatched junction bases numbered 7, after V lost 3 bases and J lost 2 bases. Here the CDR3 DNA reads TGTGCCAGCAGCTCCCCGGGACAGCTACAAGAGACCCAGTACTTC. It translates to CASSSPGQLQETQYF.